The rows below give T cell receptor beta chains drawn from one sample of a study of blood T cell repertoires in COVID-19. Data came from immunoSEQ multiplex PCR; TCRdb stores just in-frame clones and leaves some out. The sample lists roughly 400,000 clones, about 90% occurring once. The specimen was PBMCs or T cells enriched from blood (not recorded which). The receptors derive from a man aged 18-30 years who had recovered from COVID-19. Each CDR3 is given with its conserved first and last residue. A D gene is named only where the DNA matches it firmly. Clone size, where shown, is once, few, many, or a class for clones that have expanded.

D gene	clone size	J gene	V gene	CDR3 protein	CDR3 DNA
-	-	TRBJ1-1	TRBV11-2	CASSSAPPGTGNTEAFF	TGTGCCAGCAGCTCGGCCCCTCCCGGGACTGGAAACACTGAAGCTTTCTTT
-	-	TRBJ2-7	TRBV18	CASSPPGLAGYEQYF	TGTGCCAGCTCACCACCGGGCTTGGCGGGGTACGAGCAGTACTTC
-	-	TRBJ2-5	TRBV7-8	CASSLDRVQETQYF	TGTGCCAGCAGCTTAGACAGGGTTCAAGAGACCCAGTACTTC
-	-	TRBJ2-3	TRBV15	CATSRVLTSTDTQYF	TGTGCCACCAGCAGAGTCCTTACTAGCACAGATACGCAGTATTTT
-	-	TRBJ2-3	TRBV7-3	CASRRRLSTDTQYF	TGTGCCAGCAGGCGGAGGCTTAGCACAGATACGCAGTATTTT
TRBD2	once	TRBJ2-3	TRBV5-7	CASSHRLSSGGAPDTQYF	TGTGCCAGCAGCCACCGACTATCCAGCGGGGGGGCCCCAGATACGCAGTATTTT
-	once	TRBJ2-7	TRBV27	CASSYRETPYEQYF	TGTGCCAGCAGTTATAGAGAAACTCCCTACGAGCAGTACTTC
-	-	TRBJ1-5	TRBV6-5	CASSVGGLSNQPQHF	TGTGCCAGCTCAGTCGGGGGGCTTAGCAATCAGCCCCAGCATTTT
-	-	TRBJ2-3	TRBV2	CATTVVDTDTQYF	TGTGCCACCACTGTTGTAGACACAGATACGCAGTATTTT
TRBD1	-	TRBJ1-2	TRBV5-4	CASSLEWDSGFGYTF	TGTGCCAGCAGCTTGGAGTGGGACAGTGGTTTTGGCTACACCTTC